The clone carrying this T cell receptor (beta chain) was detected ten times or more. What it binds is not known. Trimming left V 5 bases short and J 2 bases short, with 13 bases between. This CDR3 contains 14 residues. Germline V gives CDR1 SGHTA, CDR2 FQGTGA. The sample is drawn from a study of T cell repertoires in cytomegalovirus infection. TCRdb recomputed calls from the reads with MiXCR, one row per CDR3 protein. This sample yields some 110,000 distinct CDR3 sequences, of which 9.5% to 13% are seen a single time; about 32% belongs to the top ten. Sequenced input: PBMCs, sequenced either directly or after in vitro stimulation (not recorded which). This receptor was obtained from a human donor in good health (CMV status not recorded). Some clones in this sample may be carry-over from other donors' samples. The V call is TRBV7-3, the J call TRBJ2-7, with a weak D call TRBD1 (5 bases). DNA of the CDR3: TGTGCCAGCAGCCTGGCGGAAGGGGCCTACGAGCAGTACTTC. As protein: CASSLAEGAYEQYF. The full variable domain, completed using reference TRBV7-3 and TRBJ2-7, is GAGVSQTPSNKVTEKGKYVELRCDPISGHTALYWYRQSLGQGPEFLIYFQGTGAADDSGLPNDRFFAVRPEGSVSTLKIQRTERGDSAVYLCASSLAEGAYEQYFGPGTRLTVT.